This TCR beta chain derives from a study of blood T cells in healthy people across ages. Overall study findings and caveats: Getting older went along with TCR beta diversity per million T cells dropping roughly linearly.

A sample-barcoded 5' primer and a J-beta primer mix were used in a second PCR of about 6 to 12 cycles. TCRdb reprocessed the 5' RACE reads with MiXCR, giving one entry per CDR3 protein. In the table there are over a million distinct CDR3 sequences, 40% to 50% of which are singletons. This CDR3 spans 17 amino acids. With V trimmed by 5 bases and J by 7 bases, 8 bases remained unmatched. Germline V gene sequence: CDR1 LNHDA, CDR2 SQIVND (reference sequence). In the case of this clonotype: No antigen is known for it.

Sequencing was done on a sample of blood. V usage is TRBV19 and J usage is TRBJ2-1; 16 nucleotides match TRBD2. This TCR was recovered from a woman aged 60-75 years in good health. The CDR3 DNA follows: TGTGCCAGTAGTGGGGGACTAGCGGGAGGGGTGGGAAATGAGCAGTTCTTC. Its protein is CASSGGLAGGVGNEQFF.